Presented here are 28 T cell receptor beta chains from one specimen sequenced in a study of blood T cell repertoires in COVID-19 (dated by TCRdb to the early 2020s). Library construction relied on the immunoSEQ multiplex PCR assay. Imported from immuneACCESS, the table was reduced by TCRdb to in-frame sequences with V and J called. These copies leave out some clones; in studies compared against another copy, an unresolved V gene accounts for under half, and the cause of the remainder is not known. This sample gives about 150,000 clones in total; roughly 84% of them show up just once. The top ten clones comprise 2.9% of the sample. Input material: peripheral blood. The receptor set was obtained from a woman aged 55-70 years with acute or convalescent COVID-19.

J is TRBJ1-1 and V is TRBV7-3; TRBD1 might be the D (6 bases). V lost 6 bases to trimming and J lost 1 base, with 9 bases between them. Per the germline V gene, CDR1 is SGHTA and CDR2 is FQGTGA. CDR3 length: 13 residues. As DNA, the CDR3 is TGTGCCAGCAGTGGACAGCCGAACACTGAAGCTTTCTTT. Encoded protein: CASSGQPNTEAFF.

This clone was observed once. Other DNA variants within this sample encode the same CDR3. This chain connects TRBV18 to TRBJ2-5; D might be TRBD1 (5 bases). The ends were cut back, 0 bases at V and 5 bases at J, with 10 bases in the middle. This CDR3 has 14 amino acids. From germline, CDR1 is KGHSH and CDR2 LQKENI. The CDR3 DNA follows: TGTGCCAGCTCACCACCAGGGGTGGGGGAGACCCAGTACTTC. Protein product: CASSPPGVGETQYF.

This clone was observed a handful of times. The V and J genes are TRBV12-3 or TRBV12-4 and TRBJ1-2, with TRBD1 matching 7 bases. V trimming: 6 bases; J trimming: 6 bases; junction bases outside the gene matches: 7. This CDR3 has 13 residues. The CDR3 spells CASRLQGFDGYTF. The CDR3 DNA reads as TGTGCCAGCAGGCTACAGGGGTTCGATGGCTACACCTTC.

CDR3 amino acids: CASSLARWNEQFF. The CDR3 DNA reads TGTGCCAGCAGCTTAGCGCGGTGGAATGAGCAGTTCTTC. V usage is TRBV7-2 and J usage is TRBJ2-1, with no clear D. V lost 0 bases to trimming and J lost 7 bases, with 7 bases between them. Germline values: CDR1 SGHTA, CDR2 FQGNSA. The CDR3 has 13 residues.

This sequence joins TRBV10-1 and TRBJ2-3; D possibly corresponds to TRBD2 (6 bases). The CDR3 is 16 amino acids. V was shortened by 3 bases and J by 0 bases, with 13 bases between the two germline ends. Looked up from germline, CDR1 is WNHNN and CDR2 is SYGVQD (reference sequence). The CDR3 loop reads CASSDRASVSTDTQYF. CDR3 nucleotide sequence: TGCGCCAGCAGTGATCGGGCTAGCGTTAGCACAGATACGCAGTATTTT.

The chain couples TRBV28 to TRBJ2-3; TRBD1 is a possible D gene (6 bases). Trimming shortened V by 3 bases and J by 13 bases, and 14 bases separated the two germline ends. The CDR3 sequence is 12 residues long. Germline V CDR1 and CDR2: MDHEN, SYDVKM. The CDR3 region is CASSFLEQGKYF. The CDR3 DNA follows: TGTGCCAGCAGTTTCTTGGAACAGGGAAAGTATTTT.

The genes are TRBV5-1 and TRBJ1-2; TRBD1 matches at 7 bases. This CDR3 region has 14 residues. V was pared by 3 bases and J by 4 bases, with 6 bases of the junction left unmatched. Germline CDR1 is SGHRS and CDR2 is YFSETQ. The DNA of the CDR3 is TGCGCCAGCAGCTCGACAGGGCAAATCTATGGCTACACCTTC. The encoded protein is CASSSTGQIYGYTF.

The chain uses TRBV28 and TRBJ1-3; maybe TRBD1 (5 bases). The germline CDR1 and CDR2 sequences are MDHEN and SYDVKM. The germline V and J ends were trimmed by 6 bases and 1 base, with 16 bases remaining between them. The CDR3 has 16 amino acids. The DNA for the CDR3 is TGTGCCAGCAGCCCACGGACACCAAAATCTGGAAACACCATATATTTT. Protein: CASSPRTPKSGNTIYF.

The V call is TRBV6-2 or TRBV6-3, the J call TRBJ2-3; 8 bases are shared with TRBD2. Germline CDR1 and CDR2: MNHEY and SVGEGT. Germline trimming cut 6 bases from V and 0 bases from J; bases unmatched to any gene: 8. The CDR3 has 16 residues. CDR3 in amino acids: CASSQTSAASTDTQYF. CDR3 nucleotide sequence: TGTGCCAGCAGCCAGACTAGCGCCGCTAGCACAGATACGCAGTATTTT.

V usage is TRBV19 and J usage is TRBJ1-5; the D is unclear. Germline V gene data show CDR1 as LNHDA and CDR2 as SQIVND (reference sequence). Trimming removed 1 base from V and 2 bases from J, with 12 bases in between. The CDR3 length is 16 residues. The CDR3 bases are TGTGCCAGTAGTATAGGAGTGCCAAGTGGCAATCAGCCCCAGCATTTT. Translation: CASSIGVPSGNQPQHF.

The chain recombines TRBV11-2 with TRBJ2-7; no definite D call. Trimming cost V 5 bases and J 0 bases, with 8 bases left between them. The CDR3 runs to 13 residues. The germline CDR1 and CDR2 sequences are SGHAT and FQNNGV. CDR3 sequence reads: CASSPRGSYEQYF. In DNA form, the CDR3 reads TGTGCCAGCAGCCCGCGAGGCTCCTACGAGCAGTACTTC.

The CDR3 DNA is TGTGCCAGCAGCTTGACAGGTGCTGGGGCCAACGTCCTGACTTTC. Translation: CASSLTGAGANVLTF. This sequence joins TRBV11-3 and TRBJ2-6, with TRBD1 as a possible D gene (6 bases). Deletions cut 3 bases from V and 2 bases from J, with 8 bases between. CDR3 length: 15 amino acids. Per germline, CDR1 SGHNT and CDR2 YENEEA.

The chain links TRBV5-1 to TRBJ1-4; TRBD1 matches at 8 bases. This CDR3 contains 15 residues. J was trimmed by 6 bases and V by 0 bases; bases with no gene match: 4. CDR1 is SGHRS and CDR2 is YFSETQ in the germline V gene. For the CDR3, the DNA is TGCGCCAGCAGCTTGGGGACAGGGTGGGATGAAAAACTGTTTTTT. Its protein product is CASSLGTGWDEKLFF.

The chain couples TRBV7-6 to TRBJ1-6; D possibly corresponds to TRBD1 (6 bases). This CDR3 has 17 residues. V dropped 5 bases and J dropped 0 bases, with 14 bases sitting between them. Germline CDR1 is SGHVS and CDR2 is FNYEAQ. CDR3 protein: CASSHRTESSYNSPLHF. The CDR3 bases are TGTGCCAGCAGCCACCGGACAGAGAGCTCCTATAATTCACCCCTCCACTTT.

The chain has TRBV5-1 and TRBJ2-3, with 7 nucleotides matching TRBD1. The CDR3 loop spans 15 amino acids. The V and J ends lost 4 bases and 3 bases, in that order; junction bases with no gene match: 8. The V gene's germline CDR1 is SGHRS and CDR2 YFSETQ. The CDR3 spells CASSRLQGQTDTQYF. CDR3 DNA sequence: TGCGCCAGCAGCCGTCTCCAGGGACAGACAGATACGCAGTATTTT. The whole variable domain, filled in from reference TRBV5-1 and TRBJ2-3, reads KAGVTQTPRYLIKTRGQQVTLSCSPISGHRSVSWYQQTPGQGLQFLFEYFSETQRNKGNFPGRFSGRQFSNSRSEMNVSTLELGDSALYLCASSRLQGQTDTQYFGPGTRLTVL.

The chain employs TRBV5-1 and TRBJ1-1; D remains ambiguous. Germline CDR1 SGHRS, CDR2 YFSETQ. V was cut by 0 bases and J by 1 base, with 10 bases left in between. The CDR3 length is 15 residues. The CDR3 here is CASSLAGVGNTEAFF. In DNA, the CDR3 is TGCGCCAGCAGCTTGGCCGGGGTGGGGAACACTGAAGCTTTCTTT.

The CDR3 nucleotides read TGTGCCAGCTCACCGACCGGGACAGGGGGGATTAACTATGGCTACACCTTC. Encoded protein: CASSPTGTGGINYGYTF. The V and J genes are TRBV18 and TRBJ1-2; 11 bases are a match to TRBD1. Germline CDR1 reads KGHSH; CDR2 reads LQKENI. The CDR3 length is 17 residues. V lost 3 bases, J lost 1 base, and 7 bases stayed unmatched.

The chain carries TRBV5-8 and TRBJ1-6; 10 positions agree with TRBD1. Trimming removed 3 bases from V and 1 base from J; junction bases left unmatched: 13. The CDR3 consists of 20 residues. CDR1 is SGHTS and CDR2 is YDEGEE in the germline V gene. The DNA for the CDR3 is TGTGCCAGCAGCTCTCAACCGGGACAGGGGCTCCAATCCTATAATTCACCCCTCCACTTT. Translation gives CASSSQPGQGLQSYNSPLHF.

This clone appeared once. This chain connects TRBV7-2 to TRBJ2-6; D ambiguous. V was shortened by 5 bases and J by 2 bases, with 7 bases between the two germline ends. Germline V lookup: CDR1 SGHTA, CDR2 FQGNSA. CDR3 size: 14 residues. The CDR3 DNA reads TGTGCCAGCAGCCGCCGGGCTGGGGCCAACGTCCTGACTTTC. This gives the protein CASSRRAGANVLTF. The variable domain in full, with the rest retrieved from reference TRBV7-2 and TRBJ2-6, is GAGVSQSPSNKVTEKGKDVELRCDPISGHTALYWYRQSLGQGLEFLIYFQGNSAPDKSGLPSDRFSAERTGGSVSTLTIQRTQQEDSAVYLCASSRRAGANVLTFGAGSRLTVL.

V gene TRBV5-1 combines with J gene TRBJ1-2; 10 nucleotides line up with TRBD1. The CDR3 has 14 amino acids. From germline, CDR1 is SGHRS and CDR2 YFSETQ. V was clipped by 3 bases and J by 8 bases; unmatched bases: 7. The CDR3 here is CASSSSTGGFGYTF. For the CDR3, the DNA is TGCGCCAGCAGCTCCTCGACAGGGGGCTTCGGCTACACCTTC.

The chain links TRBV5-6 to TRBJ1-2; the D is unclear. CDR1 and CDR2 (germline): SGHDT, YYEEEE. The CDR3 totals 15 residues. Between the trimmed V and J ends, which lost 3 bases and 2 bases, there was a span of 14 bases. In nucleotides, the CDR3 is TGTGCCAGCAGCTCCAGAGCGTTTAACAACTATGGCTACACCTTC. This translates into CASSSRAFNNYGYTF.

The chain carries TRBV2 and TRBJ1-2, with 8 bases fitting TRBD1. CDR3 length equals 13 residues. V shed 7 bases and J 8 bases; nucleotides not matched to a gene: 9. Germline CDR1 is SNHLY and CDR2 is FYNNEI. The CDR3 region is CASIQTGVGGYTF. In DNA form, the CDR3 reads TGTGCCAGCATCCAGACAGGGGTTGGGGGCTACACCTTC. The variable domain in full, completed from reference TRBV2 and TRBJ1-2, reads EPEVTQTPSHQVTQMGQEVILRCVPISNHLYFYWYRQILGQKVEFLVSFYNNEISEKSEIFDDQFSVERPDGSNFTLKIRSTKLEDSAMYFCASIQTGVGGYTFGSGTRLTVV.

This chain connects TRBV11-2 to TRBJ1-2, with 11 bases lining up with TRBD1. Germline V lookup: CDR1 SGHAT, CDR2 FQNNGV. J was trimmed by 3 bases and V by 6 bases; bases with no gene match: 9. CDR3 length: 16 residues. The CDR3 coding sequence is TGTGCCAGCAGTCACGGGGGGACAGGGGGACACTATGGCTACACCTTC. It yields the protein CASSHGGTGGHYGYTF. The variable domain in full, with the rest retrieved from reference TRBV11-2 and TRBJ1-2, is EAGVAQSPRYKIIEKRQSVAFWCNPISGHATLYWYQQILGQGPKLLIQFQNNGVVDDSQLPKDRFSAERLKGVDSTLKIQPAKLEDSAVYLCASSHGGTGGHYGYTFGSGTRLTVV.

The gene calls are TRBV2 and TRBJ2-2, with TRBD1 matching over 10 bases. This CDR3 has 15 residues. V was clipped by 4 bases and J by 5 bases; unmatched bases: 4. Germline CDR1 reads SNHLY; CDR2 reads FYNNEI. The DNA for the CDR3 is TGTGCCAGCAGTGTAAAGGGACAGGGGACCGGGGAGCTGTTTTTT. It specifies CASSVKGQGTGELFF.

This chain uses TRBV7-2 with TRBJ1-2; 9 bases map to TRBD1. The length of the CDR3 is 15 residues. Germline V gives CDR1 SGHTA, CDR2 FQGNSA. Unmatched junction bases numbered 11, after V lost 6 bases and J lost 6 bases. Here the CDR3 DNA reads TGTGCCAGCAGTTCTGGACAGGGGATTTCGCATGGCTACACCTTC. Its protein product is CASSSGQGISHGYTF.

The rearrangement links TRBV5-3 to TRBJ2-5, with D perhaps TRBD1 (6 bases). TRBV5-3 counts as an open reading frame of uncertain function. Trimming took off 3 bases at V and 5 bases at J, with 26 bases between the two ends. This CDR3 is 18 amino acids long. CDR3 in DNA: TGTGCCAGAAGCTCGGACAGCCCGACAGTCGAACCGCTGGAGACCCAGTACTTC. Translation: CARSSDSPTVEPLETQYF.

There are many counts of this clone. The J gene is TRBJ1-1, the V gene TRBV6-2 or TRBV6-3, with D tentatively TRBD1 (5 bases). The V and J ends lost 0 bases and 0 bases respectively, with 11 bases between them. Germline CDR1 is MNHEY and CDR2 is SVGEGT. The CDR3 totals 16 residues. DNA of the CDR3: TGTGCCAGCAGTTACTCACAGGAGAACATGAACACTGAAGCTTTCTTT. Amino acids: CASSYSQENMNTEAFF.

The chain is built from TRBV6-1 and TRBJ1-5; TRBD1 matches at 8 bases. After removal of 10 bases from V and 1 base from J, the junction contained 6 bases not matched to a gene. Germline loops: CDR1 MNHNS, CDR2 SASEGT. This CDR3 has 14 amino acids. CDR3 in amino acids: CATTDRASNQPQHF. CDR3 nucleotide sequence: TGTGCCACAACGGACAGGGCCAGCAATCAGCCCCAGCATTTT.